The 8 T cell receptor delta chains presented below share a single source sample, sequenced in a study of γδ T cells in repeated Plasmodium falciparum infection. Gammadelta T cells were flow-sorted from PBMC into Vgamma9/Vdelta2+ and Vdelta2-negative populations for bulk analysis. TCRdb re-called clones from the multiplex PCR reads via CATT. The sample holds some 51,000 delta-chain clones; about 1.9% are singletons and the top ten take roughly 24%. Sequencing was carried out using gamma-delta T cells from blood. Receptors originate from a pool of human donors (malaria-infected and uninfected, not separated).

As for this clone: The protein that TCRdb holds for this DNA derives from a much larger clone and differs from the translated DNA at residue 3, which likely indicates a read error; the protein shown here is translated from the DNA. The chain joins TRDV2 to TRDJ1; TRDD3 aligns across 11 bases. TCRdb records no J gene; here it was assigned by comparing the DNA to germline. CDR1 GEAIGNYY and CDR2 EKD come from the germline V gene. The CDR3 consists of 17 residues. The CDR3 loop reads CASDTLPLGDTTDKLIF. The CDR3 DNA reads as TGTGCCAGTGACACCCTCCCGCTGGGGGATACCACCGATAAACTCATCTTT.

In regard to this clone: The protein TCRdb lists belongs to a much larger clone and differs from this DNA's translation at residue 25, which points to a read error; the protein shown is made from the DNA. The chain links TRDV1 to TRDJ1; D may match TRDD2 or TRDD3 (5 bases each). Germline V gene data show CDR1 as TSWWSYY and CDR2 as QGS. The CDR3 covers 26 residues. The CDR3 bases are TGTGCTCTTGGGACCCCCGAGCCCCCTCCGTCGCCCTGGGAGTTCCTTAGTAGTCCGTACACCGATAAACTCACCTTT. Protein: CALGTPEPPPSPWEFLSSPYTDKLTF.

This clone has only a few counts. This likely reflects a read error, since a far larger clone is one base away. The same CDR3 also results from other DNA sequences found in this sample. The chain employs TRDV1 and TRDJ1; no clear D gene. The J gene was not available in TCRdb and was assigned here by matching the DNA to germline segments. V lost 0 bases and J 5 bases, leaving 13 bases between the germline ends. From germline, CDR1 is TSWWSYY and CDR2 QGS. The CDR3 is 15 residues long. The CDR3 DNA reads TGTGCTCTTGGGGAACTAAGGTCTATCACTGATAAACTCATCTTT. It yields the protein CALGELRSITDKLIF.

This clone was counted at least ten times. The translation of this DNA and the TCRdb protein of a much larger clone differ at residue 9, probably owing to a read error; the protein shown here is translated from the DNA. Here the CDR3 reads CALGHYIPIFDWGIVDLYTDKLIF. In DNA, the CDR3 is TGTGCTCTTGGGCACTACATACCCATTTTCGACTGGGGGATAGTGGACCTGTACACCGATAAACTCATCTTT. The chain has TRDV1 and TRDJ1; TRDD3 agrees at 11 bases. TCRdb leaves out the J gene; it was filled in here by matching the DNA to germline. Germline values: CDR1 TSWWSYY, CDR2 QGS. The CDR3 extends over 24 amino acids. V lost 5 bases and J lost 0; bases outside the gene matches: 29.

This clone appeared many times. TCRdb's protein, taken from a much larger clone, differs from this DNA's translation at residue 12, likely owing to a read error; the protein displayed comes from the DNA. This sequence joins TRDV3 and TRDJ1, with TRDD3 identical over 13 bases. The length of the CDR3 is 20 residues. The junction had 19 bases not matched to a gene; V was cut back by 2 bases and J by 1 base. Germline V lookup: CDR1 TVYSNPD, CDR2 GDNSRS (reference sequence). The CDR3: CAFQRPLLGDTREGTDKLIF. For the CDR3, the DNA is TGTGCCTTTCAGCGCCCGCTACTGGGGGATACGCGTGAGGGCACCGATAAACTCATCTTT.

About this clone: TCRdb shows a much larger clone's protein in place of this DNA's translation, and the two differ at residue 9, likely through a read error; the protein shown is translated from the DNA. The chain combines TRDV1 with TRDJ1; D is possibly TRDD3 (6 bases). V was pared by 6 bases and J by 0 bases, with 17 bases between. CDR3 length: 16 residues. CDR1 and CDR2 (germline): TSWWSYY, QGS. In nucleotides, the CDR3 is TGTGCTCTTGGAGTGTTGGGGGCTTCGTACACCGATAAACTCATCTTT. Its protein product is CALGVLGASYTDKLIF.

This clone occurred many times. The protein that TCRdb holds for this DNA derives from a much larger clone and differs from the translated DNA at residue 12, which likely indicates a read error; the protein shown here is translated from the DNA. The rearrangement uses TRDV2 and TRDJ3; D may be TRDD3 (5 bases). In germline, CDR1 is GEAIGNYY, CDR2 EKD. CDR3 length: 17 amino acids. CDR3: CACDTLDGSWDPRQMFF. CDR3 in DNA: TGTGCCTGTGACACCTTAGACGGCTCCTGGGACCCCCGACAGATGTTTTTC.

This clone was picked up many times. This likely traces to a read error, being one base from a far larger clone. The same CDR3 is also encoded by other DNA sequences in this sample. The gene calls are TRAV38-2/DV8 and TRDJ1; D is unresolved. TCRdb does not report a J gene; here it was assigned by matching the DNA to germline references. V lost 4 bases to trimming and J lost 0 bases, with 7 bases between them. CDR1 is TSESDYY, CDR2 QEAYKQQN, per germline. The length of the CDR3 is 13 residues. CDR3 nucleotide sequence: TGTGCTTATAGGGGGTACTACACCGATAAACTCATCTTT. Translating gives CAYRGYYTDKLIF.